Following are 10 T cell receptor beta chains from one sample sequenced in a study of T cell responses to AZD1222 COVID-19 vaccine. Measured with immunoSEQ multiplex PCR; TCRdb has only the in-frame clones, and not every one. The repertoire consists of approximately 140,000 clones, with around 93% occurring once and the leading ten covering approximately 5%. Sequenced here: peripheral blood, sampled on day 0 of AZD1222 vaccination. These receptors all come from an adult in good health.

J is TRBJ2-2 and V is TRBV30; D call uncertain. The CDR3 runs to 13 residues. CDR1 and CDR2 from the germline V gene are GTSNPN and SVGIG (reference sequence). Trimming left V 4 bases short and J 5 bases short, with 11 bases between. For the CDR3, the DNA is TGTGCCTGGATAGGCTATTATACCGGGGAGCTGTTTTTT. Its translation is CAWIGYYTGELFF.

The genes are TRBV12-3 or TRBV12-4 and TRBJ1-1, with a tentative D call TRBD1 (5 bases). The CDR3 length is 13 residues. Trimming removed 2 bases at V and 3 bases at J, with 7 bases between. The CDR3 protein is CASSLRGDTEAFF. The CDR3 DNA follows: TGTGCCAGCAGTTTAAGGGGCGACACTGAAGCTTTCTTT.

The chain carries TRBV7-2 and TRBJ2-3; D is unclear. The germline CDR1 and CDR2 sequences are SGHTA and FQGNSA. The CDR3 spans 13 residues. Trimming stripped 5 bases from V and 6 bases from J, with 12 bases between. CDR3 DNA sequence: TGTGCCAGCAGCCCTCGCGCTGGGGATACGCAGTATTTT. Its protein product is CASSPRAGDTQYF.

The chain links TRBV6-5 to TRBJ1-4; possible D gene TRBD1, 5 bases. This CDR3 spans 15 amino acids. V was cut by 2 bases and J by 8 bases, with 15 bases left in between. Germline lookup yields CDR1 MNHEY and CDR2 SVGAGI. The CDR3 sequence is CASSYQGREGEKLFF. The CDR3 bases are TGTGCCAGCAGTTACCAGGGTAGAGAAGGGGAAAAACTGTTTTTT.

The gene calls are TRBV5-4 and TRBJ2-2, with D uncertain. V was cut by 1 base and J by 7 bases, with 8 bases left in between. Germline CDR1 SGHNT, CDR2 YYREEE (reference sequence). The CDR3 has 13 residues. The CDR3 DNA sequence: TGTGCCAGCAGCTTGAACCCCCTCGGGGAGCTGTTTTTT. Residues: CASSLNPLGELFF.

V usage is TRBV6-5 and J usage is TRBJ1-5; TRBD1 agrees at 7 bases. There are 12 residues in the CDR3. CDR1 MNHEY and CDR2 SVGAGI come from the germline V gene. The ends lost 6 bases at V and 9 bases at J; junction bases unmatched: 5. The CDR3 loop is CASRTGSGPQHF. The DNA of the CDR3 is TGTGCCAGCAGGACAGGGAGCGGGCCCCAGCATTTT.

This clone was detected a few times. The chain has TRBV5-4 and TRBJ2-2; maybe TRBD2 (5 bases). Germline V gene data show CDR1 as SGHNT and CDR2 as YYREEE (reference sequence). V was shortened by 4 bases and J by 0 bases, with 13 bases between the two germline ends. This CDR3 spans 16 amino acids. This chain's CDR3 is CASSPRTDSNTGELFF. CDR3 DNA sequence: TGTGCCAGCAGCCCCCGGACTGATTCGAACACCGGGGAGCTGTTTTTT.

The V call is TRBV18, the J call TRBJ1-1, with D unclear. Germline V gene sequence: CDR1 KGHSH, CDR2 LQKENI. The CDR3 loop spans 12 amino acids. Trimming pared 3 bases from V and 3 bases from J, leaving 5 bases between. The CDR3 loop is CASSPRYTEAFF. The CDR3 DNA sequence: TGTGCCAGCTCACCTAGGTACACTGAAGCTTTCTTT.

The CDR3 spells CASSGGQGDGNEQFF. The CDR3 coding sequence is TGCGCCAGCAGCGGGGGACAGGGGGACGGGAATGAGCAGTTCTTC. This chain uses TRBV5-1 with TRBJ2-7, with 11 positions matching TRBD1. The DNA end favors TRBJ2-1, so the J call may be wrong. The CDR3 totals 15 residues. Germline assignment: CDR1 SGHRS and CDR2 YFSETQ.

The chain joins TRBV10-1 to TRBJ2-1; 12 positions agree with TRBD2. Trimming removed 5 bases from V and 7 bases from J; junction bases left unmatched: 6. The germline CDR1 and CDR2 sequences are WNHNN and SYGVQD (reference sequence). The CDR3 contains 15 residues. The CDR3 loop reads CASSTTSGGTNEQFF. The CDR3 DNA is TGCGCCAGCAGTACCACTAGCGGGGGGACGAATGAGCAGTTCTTC.